This T cell receptor beta chain appears in the sequencing data of a study of cytomegalovirus exposure and HLA in healthy donors (dated by TCRdb to 2016 to 2017). As for the study more broadly: An earlier analysis of approximately 640 of the donors reported roughly 300 Gb of sequence data and 117 million unique TCR beta sequences from roughly 180 million T cells. Roughly 320 gigabases of sequencing data and around 85 million unique TCR sequences made up an early release that covered 500 to 650 HLA-typed donors. Of the 398 genotyped donors, approximately 83% fell in the genetic ancestry cluster associated with self-reported Caucasian donors. The aim of the study was to test whether cataloging public T cell receptors could identify signatures of past pathogen exposure. The study profiled the T cell repertoires of 500 to 800 subjects by immunosequencing and related them to cytomegalovirus serostatus. In addition to the first cohort of roughly 670 subjects, a separate validation cohort of approximately 120 different subjects was used. High-throughput TCR immunosequencing, statistical association of individual TCRs with disease status, and machine learning were combined to predict cytomegalovirus infection status. To study patterns of TCR occurrence, a later analysis re-analyzed previously published TCR beta repertoires from around 670 donors and added high-resolution HLA genotyping. Rather than using new phenotypic data, the later analysis identified candidate immune exposures from TCR beta sequences and from how often those sequences occurred across donors. An earlier analysis of several hundred of the donors used high-throughput TCR beta sequencing to judge whether each TCR beta V gene segment behaved as functional or pseudogenic. Alongside the repertoire data, information on donor age, sex, ethnicity and CMV serostatus was compiled. A later genetic analysis took genome-wide SNP genotypes for about 55% of the 666 donors and used that subset as a discovery cohort. All discovery cohort repertoires had been generated on a single sequencing platform. Class I and class II HLA loci were covered by the typing at four-digit resolution. The number of typed donors differed by locus: 629-630 for A, B, C, DRB1 and DQB1; some 500 for DQA1; about 600 for DPA1; and some 470 for DPB1. Roughly five DR-DQ haplotypes were handled as single units for association and clustering because linkage in the cohort was strong. Across approximately 400 genotyped donors of the cohort, an average of approximately 220,000 unique TCR beta nucleotide sequences per donor were sequenced, and approximately 17% of those sequences were non-productive.

With respect to this clone: Its antigen remains unidentified. Within one base of it there is no much larger clone, and no base qualities were kept.

The library came from the immunoSEQ multiplex PCR assay. A mixture of 60 forward primers for TCR Vbeta segments and 13 reverse primers for TCR Jbeta segments was used in the multiplex PCR. The CDR3 region of rearranged TCR beta genes was amplified from genomic DNA by a multiplex PCR assay. On the Illumina HiSeq System, the amplified TCR beta libraries were sequenced as 87-base-pair reads. The original pipeline was this. A later analysis tallied tens of millions of unique TCR beta chains across the 666 repertoires, and approximately 12 million of those chains were shared by two or more donors. To remove PCR and sequencing errors, raw reads were error-corrected and collapsed into unique sequences using a nearest-neighbor algorithm that merged closely related sequences. V, D and J gene segments were assigned by aligning CDR3 sequences to IMGT reference sequences. For a sequence to be retained, a match of at least six nucleotides was required to both a V gene segment and a J gene segment. Rearrangements were called productive when the CDR3 lacked stop codons and stayed in frame with V and J; all others were non-productive. Following IMGT convention, CDR3 was defined as the stretch from the second conserved V-encoded cysteine to the conserved J-encoded phenylalanine. The earlier analysis of 587 of the donors excluded sequences that lacked an unambiguous match to a single V gene segment. An earlier analysis of approximately 590 of the donors classified V segments as functional when productive rearrangements were above 56.7% and as segregating when the standard deviation between donors was above 5%. A statistical classification framework was built to diagnose cytomegalovirus status from the catalog of TCR beta chain sequences. In a later analysis, V and J genes were assigned by comparing TCR nucleotide sequences against IMGT/GENE-DB human TR gene sequences. The TCRdist pipeline was used in a later analysis to assign CDR3 sequences and most-parsimonious VDJ recombination scenarios. A later analysis defined each TCR beta chain by its CDR3 amino acid sequence plus V-gene family, and excluded reads lacking a unique V-gene family. As a way to deal with suspected cross-contamination and a sequencing artifact, a later analysis dropped hundreds of nucleotide sequences that were highly shared and had low generation probability. A later analysis calculated a clonal expansion index for each public chain from normalized within-repertoire ranks of inferred template counts. In a later analysis, generation probabilities were computed using a VDJ recombination model fitted to out-of-frame rearrangements, and the results were checked against IGoR. Hypergeometric tests were used in a later analysis to score TCR-TCR, TCR-HLA and TCR-CMV co-occurrence, with a repertoire-size bias correction applied to the TCR pairs. False discovery rates were estimated in a later analysis by permuting HLA or CMV assignments 20 times. A later analysis grouped co-occurring TCRs with DBSCAN, adding TCRdist sequence similarity when clustering within HLA-allele-positive subsets. Repertoires with fewer than 30,000 or more than 120,000 public chains, plus five repertoires with anomalous nucleotide sharing, were excluded from co-occurrence clustering. This immuneACCESS table, as held by TCRdb, lists in-frame sequences with V and J called but not all clones. Of the missing ones, under half trace to an unresolved V gene in checked studies; the others have no known cause. The DNA gave D and trimming, while V, J and clone size come from that table. Within this sample are about 86,000 clones, with 70% to 80% of them counted one time only. The ten largest clones represent 8.2% of the sample.

Points the paper makes about the study in general: A further reported finding was that TCR beta sequences accurately predicted the HLA-A and HLA-B alleles for most subjects in the first cohort. This cohort had only TCR beta chains sequenced, and the lack of alpha or paired-chain data limited which features could be detected. Linkage disequilibrium might explain the correlated functional status among segregating V segments, but an unknown experimental factor could not be ruled out. The authors suggested that the approach could potentially be extended to other disease states and immunological phenotypes. Some 15 rarely observed V segments, including chromosome 9 orphons, were excluded from the earlier analysis of some 590 of the donors because counts were too low. The sequencing pipeline was judged likely to have produced a cluster of highly shared sequence variants as a technical artifact. In a later analysis, the rate of TCR association differed among HLA loci, with DRB1 alleles having the most associated TCRs and HLA-C alleles having the fewest. Immune exposure information for the cohort was limited to CMV serostatus. Presence/absence analyses assumed roughly uniform sequencing depth across donors, an assumption that may not hold. In the study, approximately 160 TCR beta chains were listed as associated with cytomegalovirus. According to a later analysis, most CMV-associated TCR beta chains appeared to be HLA-restricted, and the HLA associations seemed to be driven largely by CMV exposure. Three of the identified cytomegalovirus-associated TCR beta chains were confirmed in vitro to be specific for cytomegalovirus antigens. The classifier was reported to diagnose cytomegalovirus status with high specificity and sensitivity in both the original and validation cohorts. Because HLA typing was unavailable for some donors at each locus, only the typed subset was used in association tests. In an earlier analysis of several hundred of the donors, most TCR beta V segments were observed in productive rearrangements about 87% or about 30% of the time, broadly matching IMGT annotations. A later analysis reported that several top co-occurrence clusters appeared linked to parvovirus B19, influenza, CMV and Epstein-Barr virus. At a false discovery rate of 0.05, a later analysis linked some 18,000 TCR beta sequences to specific HLA alleles. A later analysis found that HLA-associated TCR beta chains were more clonally expanded and had lower generation probabilities than equally common non-associated chains. Some IMGT-functional V segments, including TRBV6-2 and TRBV6-3, could not be distinguished by the 87-base-pair reads and were therefore excluded. V-gene and J-gene trimming of TCR beta chains was associated with a missense DCLRE1C variant in a later genetic analysis, and the association was replicated in an independent cohort. When HLA alleles, especially DR and DQ, strongly co-occurred, attributing TCR associations to individual alleles was difficult. Across donors, most TCR sequences were observed very rarely, whereas some public TCRs were present in many individuals. Compared with the roughly 670-donor mean, donors in an Asian-associated ancestry cluster had fewer N-insertions in productive TCRs, according to a later genetic analysis.

Germline trimming: 0 bases from V, 1 base from J; junction bases outside gene matches: 0. Its CDR3 holds 14 amino acids, cysteine through phenylalanine. The sequence is cut down to CDR3 DNA, 42 bases in frame from base 1. CDR1 SGDLS and CDR2 YYNGEE are derived from the germline V gene. In total, roughly 710 healthy bone marrow donors made up the cohort. Cohort members were all nominally healthy when sampled, although unrecorded immune exposures were likely present. The donor was CMV seronegative and belonged to the group of over 350 seronegative cohort members. A peripheral blood sample was provided by each donor, and peripheral blood mononuclear cells were used for TCR beta sequencing. The Qiagen DNeasy Blood Extraction Kit was used to extract genomic DNA from the blood cell samples.

The sequencing sample was made of PBMCs. The origin of this receptor is a man aged 55 to 70 in good health and CMV-seronegative. The rearrangement joined TRBV9 to TRBJ2-5; 7 middle bases align to TRBD2. CDR3 sequence: CASSVGLAQETQYF. The bases read TGTGCCAGCAGCGTAGGACTAGCCCAAGAGACCCAGTACTTC.